This T cell receptor beta chain originates from a study of blood T cell repertoires in COVID-19. Looking at the study overall: Sample material is recorded as cDNA or gDNA derived from T cells, B-cell-depleted T cells, or PBMCs.

This clone showed up just once. Germline V lookup: CDR1 SGHNT, CDR2 YENEEA. V was shortened by 0 bases and J by 5 bases, with 11 bases between the two germline ends. The CDR3 has 15 residues. Only in-frame clones appear in the TCRdb table, and some are missing; sequencing was by immunoSEQ multiplex PCR. Among under 250,000 clones, about 90% were seen once, and the ten largest hold about 5.9%. The TCR comes from a man aged 55 to 70 with acute or convalescent COVID-19. The specimen was peripheral blood. This chain uses TRBV11-3 with TRBJ2-1, with TRBD2 as a possible D gene (5 bases). Written as DNA, the CDR3 is TGTGCCAGCAGCTTAGAGGGAGAGCCTGACAATGAGCAGTTCTTC. Its protein product is CASSLEGEPDNEQFF.